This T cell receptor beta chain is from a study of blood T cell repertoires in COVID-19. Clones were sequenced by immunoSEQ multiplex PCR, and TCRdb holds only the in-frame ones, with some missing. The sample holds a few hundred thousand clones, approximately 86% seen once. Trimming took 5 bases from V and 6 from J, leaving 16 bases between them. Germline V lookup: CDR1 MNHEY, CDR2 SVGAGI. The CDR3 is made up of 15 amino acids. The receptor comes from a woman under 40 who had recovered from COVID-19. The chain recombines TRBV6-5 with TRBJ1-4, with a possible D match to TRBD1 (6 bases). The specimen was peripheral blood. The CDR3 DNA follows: TGTGCCAGCAGTCAGGGGCTCCACAAGGATGAAAAACTGTTTTTT. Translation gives CASSQGLHKDEKLFF.